The next 19 T cell receptor beta chains were all read from a single sample in a study of T cells in Graves' hyperthyroidism and ophthalmopathy. TCR beta CDR3 sequences were amplified from RNA transcripts. The HTBI set primed first-round TCR CDR3 RT-PCR. TCRdb fed the multiplex PCR reads into MiXCR, producing one record per CDR3 protein. The table has roughly 290,000 distinct CDR3 sequences, about an eighth seen once. Sequenced material: blood. The receptors were sampled from a woman in her thirties with Graves' hyperthyroidism that later progressed to Graves' ophthalmopathy.

This chain links TRBV19 with TRBJ2-1, with 7 bases identical to TRBD2. The CDR3 has 16 amino acids. Germline CDR1 reads LNHDA; CDR2 reads SQIVND (reference sequence). The junction had 7 bases not matched to a gene; V was cut back by 5 bases and J by 0 bases. The CDR3: CASSPGGFRSYNEQFF. The DNA of the CDR3 is TGTGCCAGTAGTCCGGGAGGATTCCGCTCCTACAATGAGCAGTTCTTC.

This clonotype was recorded at least ten times. The rearrangement joins TRBV6-2 or TRBV6-3 to TRBJ1-1; D might be TRBD1 (5 bases). V lost 2 bases, J lost 4 bases, and 11 bases lay in between. CDR1 MNHEY and CDR2 SVGEGT come from the germline V gene. This CDR3 spans 14 amino acids. Written as DNA, the CDR3 is TGTGCCAGCAGTTACACTTCGGGGGTCACTGAAGCTTTCTTT. It translates to CASSYTSGVTEAFF.

The chain's CDR3 is CASGLVPGQGNEQYF. The CDR3 DNA sequence: TGTGCTAGTGGTTTGGTGCCGGGACAGGGGAACGAGCAGTACTTC. V usage is TRBV12-5 and J usage is TRBJ2-7, with 10 bases identical to TRBD1. The CDR3 is 15 amino acids. Germline V gene data show CDR1 as LGHNT and CDR2 as FRNRAP. V shed 0 bases and J 5 bases; nucleotides not matched to a gene: 4.

This clonotype was counted ten times or more. The chain combines TRBV7-9 with TRBJ2-7; D uncertain. The germline V gene has CDR1 SEHNR and CDR2 FQNEAQ (reference sequence). With 1 base removed from V and 2 bases from J, the gap between germline ends came to 12 bases. CDR3 size: 15 residues. The CDR3 here is CASSLEAGSPYEQYF. The CDR3, as DNA: TGTGCCAGCAGCTTAGAGGCAGGTTCCCCCTACGAGCAGTACTTC.

The V call is TRBV29-1, the J call TRBJ2-4; TRBD2 aligns across 11 bases. CDR3 length: 13 amino acids. V shed 0 bases and J 9 bases; nucleotides not matched to a gene: 1. CDR1 and CDR2 from the germline V gene are SQVTM and ANQGSEA. As DNA, the CDR3 is TGCAGCGTTGAAGATGGACTAGCGGGCATTCAGTACTTC. Translating gives CSVEDGLAGIQYF.

This clonotype was counted ten times or more. The chain combines TRBV28 with TRBJ2-1, with 8 nucleotides matching TRBD2. V lost 1 base to trimming and J lost 2 bases; unmatched junction nucleotides: 1. This CDR3 contains 15 residues. Germline-derived CDR1 and CDR2 are MDHEN and SYDVKM. The CDR3 here is CASSLYSGAYNEQFF. CDR3 coding DNA: TGTGCCAGCAGTTTATATAGCGGGGCCTACAATGAGCAGTTCTTC.

This clonotype was seen many times. The chain links TRBV2 to TRBJ2-1, with no clear D. The length of the CDR3 is 13 residues. Trimming removed 8 bases from V and 3 bases from J, with 11 bases in between. Looked up from germline, CDR1 is SNHLY and CDR2 is FYNNEI. CDR3 protein: CASGQESYNEQFF. The DNA of the CDR3 is TGTGCCAGCGGGCAGGAGAGCTACAATGAGCAGTTCTTC.

This clonotype was counted at least ten times. The V call is TRBV27, the J call TRBJ1-5; D uncertain. The CDR3 is 17 amino acids. Germline V gene sequence: CDR1 MNHEY, CDR2 SMNVEV (reference sequence). V lost 4 bases and J 0 bases, leaving 16 bases between the germline ends. This chain's CDR3 is CASSSKPAPLSNQPQHF. CDR3 in DNA: TGTGCCAGCAGTTCCAAGCCCGCCCCGCTTAGCAATCAGCCCCAGCATTTT.

The V and J genes are TRBV25-1 and TRBJ1-4, with TRBD1 identical over 8 bases. Trimming at V came to 3 bases and at J to 4 bases, leaving 4 bases not matched to a gene. This CDR3 is built from 15 residues. Germline assignment: CDR1 MGHDK and CDR2 SYGVNS. The DNA of the CDR3 is TGTGCCAGCAGTGACCCGGGACAGGTTAATGAAAAACTGTTTTTT. Amino acid sequence: CASSDPGQVNEKLFF.

This clonotype was counted at least ten times. This chain links TRBV18 with TRBJ2-1; TRBD1 aligns across 10 bases. The ends lost 4 bases at V and 8 bases at J; junction bases unmatched: 5. CDR1 KGHSH and CDR2 LQKENI come from the germline V gene. The CDR3 consists of 14 residues. The CDR3 region has the DNA TGTGCCAGCTCACAGGGACAGGGGTTCGATGAGCAGTTCTTC. This codes for CASSQGQGFDEQFF.

At least ten counts were recorded for this clonotype. V gene TRBV28 combines with J gene TRBJ2-7; D unclear. From germline, CDR1 is MDHEN and CDR2 SYDVKM. The CDR3 consists of 13 residues. V shed 4 bases and J shed 2 bases, with 9 bases lying between them. The CDR3 loop reads CASSSLQTYEQYF. The CDR3, as DNA: TGTGCCAGCAGTTCCCTTCAGACCTACGAGCAGTACTTC.

This clonotype was counted between two and nine times. V and J are TRBV9 and TRBJ2-3; D tentatively fits TRBD1 or TRBD2 (5 bases each). The CDR3 loop spans 17 amino acids. The V gene's germline CDR1 is SGDLS and CDR2 YYNGEE. Trimming pared 3 bases from V and 3 bases from J, leaving 20 bases between. This CDR3 is CASSDHLRGALTDTQYF. For the CDR3, the DNA is TGTGCCAGCAGCGACCATCTGAGGGGAGCGCTTACAGATACGCAGTATTTT.

Ten or more counts support this clonotype. J is TRBJ1-5 and V is TRBV7-8; maybe TRBD1 (5 bases). The CDR3 is 15 amino acids. With 0 bases removed from V and 5 bases from J, the gap between germline ends came to 11 bases. The germline V gene has CDR1 SGHVS and CDR2 FQNEAQ. The CDR3 loop is CASSLAAREDQPQHF. The CDR3 nucleotides read TGTGCCAGCAGCTTAGCGGCCAGGGAGGATCAGCCCCAGCATTTT. The variable domain in full, completed from reference TRBV7-8 and TRBJ1-5, reads GAGVSQSPRYKVAKRGQDVALRCDPISGHVSLFWYQQALGQGPEFLTYFQNEAQLDKSGLPSDRFFAERPEGSVSTLKIQRTQQEDSAVYLCASSLAAREDQPQHFGDGTRLSIL.

The chain combines TRBV4-2 with TRBJ1-2, with a possible D match to TRBD1 (6 bases). The CDR3 extends over 15 amino acids. V dropped 2 bases and J dropped 4 bases, with 14 bases sitting between them. Germline CDR1 LGHNA, CDR2 YNFKEQ. Written as DNA, the CDR3 is TGTGCCAGCAGCCAACTGGACAGACCGGTCTATGGCTACACCTTC. It codes for CASSQLDRPVYGYTF.

Many counts were recorded for this clonotype. The rearrangement links TRBV2 to TRBJ2-7; the D is unclear. Trimming removed 7 bases from V and 3 bases from J, with 4 bases in between. The CDR3 runs to 10 residues. Germline V CDR1 and CDR2: SNHLY, FYNNEI. The CDR3 here is CASKHYEQYF. The CDR3 DNA is TGTGCCAGCAAGCACTACGAGCAGTACTTC.

Many counts were recorded for this clonotype. The V call is TRBV6-1, the J call TRBJ2-3; TRBD1 matches at 7 bases. The CDR3 length is 15 residues. The V segment lost 4 bases and the J segment 1 base; nucleotides outside the gene matches: 5. Per germline, CDR1 MNHNS and CDR2 SASEGT. CDR3 DNA sequence: TGTGCCAGCAGTGCCTGGGGACAGCGCACAGATACGCAGTATTTT. Translation: CASSAWGQRTDTQYF.

V gene TRBV19 combines with J gene TRBJ1-5; perhaps TRBD1 as D (5 bases). Between the trimmed V and J ends, which lost 5 bases and 4 bases, there was a span of 15 bases. CDR1 LNHDA and CDR2 SQIVND come from the germline V gene (reference sequence). This CDR3 comprises 15 residues. The CDR3 sequence is CASSANPAGNQPQHF. Here the CDR3 DNA reads TGTGCCAGTAGTGCAAACCCTGCAGGGAATCAGCCCCAGCATTTT.

The sample holds many counts of this clonotype. The chain uses TRBV19 and TRBJ2-7; D is perhaps TRBD2 (6 bases). Deletions cut 4 bases from V and 4 bases from J, with 14 bases between. The CDR3 has 14 amino acids. Germline V CDR1 and CDR2: LNHDA, SQIVND (reference sequence). The CDR3 nucleotides read TGTGCCAGTAGTAAAGTGGCGGGACCGTACGAGCAGTACTTC. Its protein is CASSKVAGPYEQYF.

There are a few counts of this clonotype. This chain connects TRBV5-1 to TRBJ2-7; D may be TRBD1 (6 bases). Trimming took 0 bases from V and 6 from J, leaving 16 bases between them. CDR1 is SGHRS and CDR2 is YFSETQ in the germline V gene. This CDR3 comprises 15 residues. DNA for the CDR3: TGCGCCAGCAGCTTGGTAACAGGGACCTTGATCGAGCAGTACTTC. This codes for CASSLVTGTLIEQYF. The full variable domain, its missing parts supplied by reference TRBV5-1 and TRBJ2-7, is KAGVTQTPRYLIKTRGQQVTLSCSPISGHRSVSWYQQTPGQGLQFLFEYFSETQRNKGNFPGRFSGRQFSNSRSEMNVSTLELGDSALYLCASSLVTGTLIEQYFGPGTRLTVT.